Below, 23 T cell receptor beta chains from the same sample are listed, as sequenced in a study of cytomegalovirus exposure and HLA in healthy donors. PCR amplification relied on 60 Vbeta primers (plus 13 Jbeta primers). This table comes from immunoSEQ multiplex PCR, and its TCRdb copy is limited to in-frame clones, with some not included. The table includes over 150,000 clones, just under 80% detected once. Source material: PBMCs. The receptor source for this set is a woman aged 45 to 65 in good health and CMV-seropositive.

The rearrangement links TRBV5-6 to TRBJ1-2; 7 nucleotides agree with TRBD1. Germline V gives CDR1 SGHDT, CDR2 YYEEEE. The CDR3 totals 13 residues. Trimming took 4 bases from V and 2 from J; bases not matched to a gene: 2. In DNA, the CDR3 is TGTGCCAGCAGCGTGGACAGGAACTATGGCTACACCTTC. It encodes CASSVDRNYGYTF.

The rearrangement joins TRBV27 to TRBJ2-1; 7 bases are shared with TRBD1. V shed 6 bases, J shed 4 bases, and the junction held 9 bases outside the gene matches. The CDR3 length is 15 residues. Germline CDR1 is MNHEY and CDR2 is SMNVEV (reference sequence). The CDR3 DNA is TGTGCCAGCAGCCTTGACAGGGACCGTTACAATGAGCAGTTCTTC. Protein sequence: CASSLDRDRYNEQFF.

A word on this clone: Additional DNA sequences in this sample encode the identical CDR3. The CDR3 sequence: CASSLDAGRDYGYTF. The CDR3, as DNA: TGTGCCAGCAGCTTGGACGCGGGGCGCGACTATGGCTACACCTTC. The chain joins TRBV5-4 to TRBJ1-2, with a possible D match to TRBD1 (5 bases). The germline V gene encodes CDR1 SGHNT and CDR2 YYREEE (reference sequence). The CDR3 covers 15 residues. V was clipped by 0 bases and J by 3 bases, with 12 bases between them. Drawing the rest from reference TRBV5-4 and TRBJ1-2, the complete variable domain is ETGVTQSPTHLIKTRGQQVTLRCSSQSGHNTVSWYQQALGQGPQFIFQYYREEENGRGNFPPRFSGLQFPNYSSELNVNALELDDSALYLCASSLDAGRDYGYTFGSGTRLTVV.

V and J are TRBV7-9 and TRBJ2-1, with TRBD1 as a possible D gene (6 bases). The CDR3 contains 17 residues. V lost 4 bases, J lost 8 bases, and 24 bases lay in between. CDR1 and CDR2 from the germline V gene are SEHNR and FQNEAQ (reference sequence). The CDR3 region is CASSSGRRYPGQDEQFF. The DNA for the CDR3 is TGTGCCAGCAGCTCAGGCCGGCGTTACCCGGGACAAGATGAGCAGTTCTTC.

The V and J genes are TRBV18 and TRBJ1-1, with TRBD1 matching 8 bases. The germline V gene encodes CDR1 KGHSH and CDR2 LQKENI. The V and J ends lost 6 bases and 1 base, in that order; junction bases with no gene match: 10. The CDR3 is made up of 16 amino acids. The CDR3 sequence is CASSSYNRGANTEAFF. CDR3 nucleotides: TGTGCCAGCTCGTCTTATAACAGGGGGGCGAACACTGAAGCTTTCTTT.

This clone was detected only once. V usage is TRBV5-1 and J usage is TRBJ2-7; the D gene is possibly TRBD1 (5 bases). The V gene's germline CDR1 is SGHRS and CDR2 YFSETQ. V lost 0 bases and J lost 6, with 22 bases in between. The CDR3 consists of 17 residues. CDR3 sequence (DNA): TGCGCCAGCAGCTTGGGTCCCCCCCGACTTGGGGCCTCCGAGCAGTACTTC. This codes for CASSLGPPRLGASEQYF.

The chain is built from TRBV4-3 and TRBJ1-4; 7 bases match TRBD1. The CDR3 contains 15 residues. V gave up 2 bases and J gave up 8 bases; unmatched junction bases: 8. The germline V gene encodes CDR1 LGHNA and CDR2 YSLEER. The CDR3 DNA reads TGCGCCAGCAGCCAAAGTACAGGGGATAGAGAAAAACTGTTTTTT. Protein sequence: CASSQSTGDREKLFF.

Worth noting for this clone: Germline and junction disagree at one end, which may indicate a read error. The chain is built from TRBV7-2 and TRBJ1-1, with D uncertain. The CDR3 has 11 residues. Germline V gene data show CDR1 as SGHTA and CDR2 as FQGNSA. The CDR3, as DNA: TGTGCCAGCAGATTAGCGGGCGAAGCTTTCTTT. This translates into CASRLAGEAFF.

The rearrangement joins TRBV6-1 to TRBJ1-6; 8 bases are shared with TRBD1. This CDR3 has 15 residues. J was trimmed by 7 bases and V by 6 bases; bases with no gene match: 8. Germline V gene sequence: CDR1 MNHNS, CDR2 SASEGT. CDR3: CASRTDRGGNSPLHF. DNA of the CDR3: TGTGCCAGCAGAACCGACAGGGGAGGAAATTCACCCCTCCACTTT.

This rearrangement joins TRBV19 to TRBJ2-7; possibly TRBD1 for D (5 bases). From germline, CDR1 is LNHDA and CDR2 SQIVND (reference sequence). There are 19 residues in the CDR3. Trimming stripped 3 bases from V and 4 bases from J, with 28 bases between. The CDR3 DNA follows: TGTGCCAGTAGTATTGTGGGAAACATAGGGGCAAACCGAAGATACGAGCAGTACTTC. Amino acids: CASSIVGNIGANRRYEQYF.

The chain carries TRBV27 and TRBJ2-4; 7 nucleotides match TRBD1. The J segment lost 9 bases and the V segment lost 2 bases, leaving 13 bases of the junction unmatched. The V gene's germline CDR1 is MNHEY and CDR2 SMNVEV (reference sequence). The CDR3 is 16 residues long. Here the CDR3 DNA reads TGTGCCAGCAGTTTAGAATTCCGGGCAGGGGGTGGCATTCAGTACTTC. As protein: CASSLEFRAGGGIQYF.

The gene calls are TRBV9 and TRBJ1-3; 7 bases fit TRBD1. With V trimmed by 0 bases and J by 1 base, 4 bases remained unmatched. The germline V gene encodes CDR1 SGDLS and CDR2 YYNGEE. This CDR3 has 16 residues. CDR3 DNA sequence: TGTGCCAGCAGCGTAGTGGCAGGGGGTTCTGGAAACACCATATATTTT. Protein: CASSVVAGGSGNTIYF.

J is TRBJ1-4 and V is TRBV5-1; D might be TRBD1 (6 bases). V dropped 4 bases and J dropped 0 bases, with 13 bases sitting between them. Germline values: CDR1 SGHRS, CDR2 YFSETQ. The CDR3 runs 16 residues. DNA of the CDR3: TGCGCCAGCAGCCAAGGACAGAGAGCAACTAATGAAAAACTGTTTTTT. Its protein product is CASSQGQRATNEKLFF.

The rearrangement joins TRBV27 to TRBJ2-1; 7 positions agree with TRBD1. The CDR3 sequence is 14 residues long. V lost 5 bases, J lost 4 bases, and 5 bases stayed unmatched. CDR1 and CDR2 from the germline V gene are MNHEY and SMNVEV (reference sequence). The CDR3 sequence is CASSPPGQYNEQFF. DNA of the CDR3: TGTGCCAGCAGTCCGCCGGGACAGTACAATGAGCAGTTCTTC.

The CDR3 DNA follows: TGTGCCAGCAGCTCGGGACAGCCGAACACTGAAGCTTTCTTT. Protein: CASSSGQPNTEAFF. V is TRBV5-6 and J is TRBJ1-1; 7 nucleotides align to TRBD1. After removal of 3 bases from V and 1 base from J, the junction contained 3 bases not matched to a gene. The CDR3 is 14 residues long. Germline-derived CDR1 and CDR2 are SGHDT and YYEEEE.

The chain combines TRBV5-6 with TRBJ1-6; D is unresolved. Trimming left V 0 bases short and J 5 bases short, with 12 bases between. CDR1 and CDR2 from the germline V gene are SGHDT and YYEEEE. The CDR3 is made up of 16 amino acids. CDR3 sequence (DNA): TGTGCCAGCAGCTTGGTGCAGGCCTCTCATAATTCACCCCTCCACTTT. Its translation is CASSLVQASHNSPLHF. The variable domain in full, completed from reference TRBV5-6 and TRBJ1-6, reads DAGVTQSPTHLIKTRGQQVTLRCSPKSGHDTVSWYQQALGQGPQFIFQYYEEEERQRGNFPDRFSGHQFPNYSSELNVNALLLGDSALYLCASSLVQASHNSPLHFGNGTRLTVT.

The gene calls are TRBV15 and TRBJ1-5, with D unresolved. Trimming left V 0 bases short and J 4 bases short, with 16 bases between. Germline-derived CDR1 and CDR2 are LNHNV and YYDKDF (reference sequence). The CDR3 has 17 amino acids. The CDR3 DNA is TGTGCCACCAGCAGAGAAGAAAGCAGAGGGTTGAATCAGCCCCAGCATTTT. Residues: CATSREESRGLNQPQHF.

This chain's CDR3 is CASSVGHSSYNEQFF. The CDR3 bases are TGTGCCAGCAGCGTAGGACACAGCTCCTACAATGAGCAGTTCTTC. The rearrangement joins TRBV9 to TRBJ2-1; D remains ambiguous. The CDR3 covers 15 residues. The germline V gene encodes CDR1 SGDLS and CDR2 YYNGEE. Between the trimmed V and J ends, which lost 0 bases and 0 bases, there was a span of 7 bases.

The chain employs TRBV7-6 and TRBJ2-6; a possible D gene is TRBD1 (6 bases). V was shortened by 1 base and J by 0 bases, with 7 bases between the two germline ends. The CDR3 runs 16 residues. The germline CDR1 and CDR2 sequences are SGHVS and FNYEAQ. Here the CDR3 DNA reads TGTGCCAGCAGCTTAGGGACAGCCTCTGGGGCCAACGTCCTGACTTTC. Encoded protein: CASSLGTASGANVLTF.

The CDR3 is CASSSNPRDSHYGYTF. CDR3 DNA: TGCGCCAGCAGCTCAAACCCCCGGGACAGTCACTATGGCTACACCTTC. The chain has TRBV5-1 and TRBJ1-2; 7 bases line up with TRBD1. The trim removed 3 bases at V and 3 bases at J, leaving 11 bases unmatched. CDR1 is SGHRS, CDR2 YFSETQ, per germline. This CDR3 is built from 16 residues.

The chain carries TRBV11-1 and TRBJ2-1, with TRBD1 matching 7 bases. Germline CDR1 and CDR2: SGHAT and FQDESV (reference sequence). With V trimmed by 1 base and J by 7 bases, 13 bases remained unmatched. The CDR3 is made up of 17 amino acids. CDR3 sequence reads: CASSLEGVGAGGNEQFF. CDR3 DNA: TGTGCCAGCAGCTTAGAGGGGGTTGGGGCAGGGGGAAATGAGCAGTTCTTC.

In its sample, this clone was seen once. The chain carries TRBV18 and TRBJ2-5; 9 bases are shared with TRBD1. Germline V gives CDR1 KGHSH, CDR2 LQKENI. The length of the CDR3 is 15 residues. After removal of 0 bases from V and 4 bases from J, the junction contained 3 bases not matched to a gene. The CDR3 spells CASSPPGQGRETQYF. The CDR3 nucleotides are TGTGCCAGCTCACCACCGGGACAGGGCCGAGAGACCCAGTACTTC.

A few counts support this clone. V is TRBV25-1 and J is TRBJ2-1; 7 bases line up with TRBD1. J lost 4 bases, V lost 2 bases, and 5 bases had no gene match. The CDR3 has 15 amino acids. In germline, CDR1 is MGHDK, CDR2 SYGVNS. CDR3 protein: CASSEMDRLYNEQFF. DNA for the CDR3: TGTGCCAGCAGTGAAATGGACAGGCTATACAATGAGCAGTTCTTC.